This T cell receptor (beta chain) emerged from a study of blood T cell repertoires in COVID-19. This CDR3 is built from 17 residues. Germline V CDR1 and CDR2: SNHLY, FYNNEI. J gave up 7 bases and V 6 bases, and 19 bases lay outside the gene matches. The table came from immunoSEQ multiplex PCR; TCRdb's copy has only in-frame clones and leaves some out. The sample records more than 90,000 clones, approximately 88% being singletons. The sequencing sample was made of peripheral blood. This sequence joins TRBV2 and TRBJ1-1, with TRBD1 identical over 8 bases. This clonotype was obtained from a woman aged 70 to 79 with acute or convalescent COVID-19. The CDR3 region is CASRTPRQGPGEIEAFF. CDR3 bases: TGTGCCAGCAGGACACCGAGACAGGGGCCCGGAGAGATTGAAGCTTTCTTT.